These 32 T cell receptor beta chains were sequenced from one sample in a study of vaccination effects on CD4 cells after COVID-19. Their target antigens are unknown. Generated by immunoSEQ multiplex PCR, the TCRdb table keeps only in-frame clones and is missing some. The sample holds 15,000 or so clones; approximately 82% are singletons and the top ten take about a fifth. In the ViraFEST assay, antigen-specific CD4+ clonotypes were identified by expansion after peptide-pool stimulation. After less than 11 days in culture, the CD4+ T cells were isolated. Their SARS-CoV-2 infection, verified by PCR, occurred between March and December 2020. Subjects were given two BNT162b2 or mRNA-1273 vaccine doses. This sample comprised CD4+ T cells from PBMCs cultured with SARS-CoV-2 spike peptides, obtained after COVID-19 vaccination. Receptor source: a human donor who had a prior SARS-CoV-2 infection.

The rearrangement joins TRBV5-4 to TRBJ2-1; 10 bases are shared with TRBD1. Unmatched junction bases numbered 4, after V lost 2 bases and J lost 5 bases. Per germline, CDR1 SGHNT and CDR2 YYREEE (reference sequence). The CDR3 is 15 amino acids. CDR3 amino acids: CASSFPGQGNNEQFF. CDR3 DNA: TGTGCCAGCAGCTTCCCGGGACAGGGGAACAATGAGCAGTTCTTC.

The chain uses TRBV7-2 and TRBJ2-5; D is unresolved. CDR1 and CDR2 from the germline V gene are SGHTA and FQGNSA. The CDR3 is 14 residues long. V lost 1 base and J 5 bases, leaving 11 bases between the germline ends. CDR3 nucleotide sequence: TGTGCCAGCAGCTTAGTTGCGGCAGCGGAGACCCAGTACTTC. Protein: CASSLVAAAETQYF.

This clone has more than one count but fewer than ten. This chain links TRBV7-6 with TRBJ2-3; 10 nucleotides match TRBD2. Germline trimming cut 5 bases from V and 3 bases from J; bases unmatched to any gene: 8. Germline V gene data show CDR1 as SGHVS and CDR2 as FNYEAQ. There are 16 residues in the CDR3. CDR3 loop: CASSRALAGATDTQYF. CDR3 nucleotides: TGTGCCAGCAGCCGGGCCCTAGCGGGGGCGACAGATACGCAGTATTTT.

The genes are TRBV27 and TRBJ2-1, with a possible D match to TRBD2 (6 bases). V lost 4 bases and J 4 bases, leaving 11 bases between the germline ends. The CDR3 runs 14 residues. From germline, CDR1 is MNHEY and CDR2 SMNVEV (reference sequence). CDR3 nucleotide sequence: TGTGCCAGCAGTTCGCGCGGGGCTTACAATGAGCAGTTCTTC. Translation gives CASSSRGAYNEQFF.

The chain uses TRBV14 and TRBJ1-1, with unresolved D. In germline, CDR1 is SGHDN, CDR2 FVKESK. The CDR3 extends over 18 amino acids. Between the trimmed V and J ends, which lost 0 bases and 0 bases, there was a span of 17 bases. The CDR3 DNA sequence: TGTGCCAGCAGCCAAGATCAAAGGGAGACATACATGAACACTGAAGCTTTCTTT. It codes for CASSQDQRETYMNTEAFF.

The CDR3 region is CASSFTTFRQGNQPQHF. CDR3 DNA sequence: TGTGCCAGCAGCTTCACCACCTTTAGACAGGGTAATCAGCCCCAGCATTTT. The V and J genes are TRBV7-8 and TRBJ1-5, with 7 bases fitting TRBD1. There are 17 residues in the CDR3. In germline, CDR1 is SGHVS, CDR2 FQNEAQ. Trimming took 3 bases from V and 4 from J; bases not matched to a gene: 12. Supplemented by reference TRBV7-8 and TRBJ1-5, the full variable domain reads GAGVSQSPRYKVAKRGQDVALRCDPISGHVSLFWYQQALGQGPEFLTYFQNEAQLDKSGLPSDRFFAERPEGSVSTLKIQRTQQEDSAVYLCASSFTTFRQGNQPQHFGDGTRLSIL.

This clone is medium-sized. The chain has TRBV6-2 or TRBV6-3 and TRBJ2-7, with 7 bases identical to TRBD1. Trimming removed 2 bases from V and 0 bases from J; junction bases left unmatched: 4. Germline CDR1 MNHEY, CDR2 SVGEGT. The CDR3 extends over 15 amino acids. The CDR3 loop is CASSYLGGSSYEQYF. For the CDR3, the DNA is TGTGCCAGCAGTTACCTAGGGGGCTCCTCCTACGAGCAGTACTTC.

This clone has a handful of counts. The chain is built from TRBV20-1 and TRBJ1-5; maybe TRBD1 (5 bases). CDR1 and CDR2 from the germline V gene are DFQATT and SNEGSKA (reference sequence). The CDR3 runs to 16 residues. The V end was cut by 4 bases, the J end by 4 bases, with 20 bases between. The CDR3 nucleotides read TGCAGTGCTATTGACAGATCCCTTACGTGGAATCAGCCCCAGCATTTT. Its protein is CSAIDRSLTWNQPQHF.

The V and J genes are TRBV6-5 and TRBJ1-2; maybe TRBD1 (5 bases). The germline V and J ends were trimmed by 5 bases and 4 bases, with 17 bases remaining between them. This CDR3 has 15 residues. CDR1 is MNHEY and CDR2 is SVGAGI in the germline V gene. The CDR3 nucleotides read TGTGCCAGCAGTCGTTTACCGGGACCCGTCTATGGCTACACCTTC. Residues: CASSRLPGPVYGYTF.

This rearrangement joins TRBV9 to TRBJ2-7; D perhaps matches TRBD1 (6 bases). This CDR3 is 14 amino acids long. Germline V gene data show CDR1 as SGDLS and CDR2 as YYNGEE. Trimming stripped 2 bases from V and 0 bases from J, with 9 bases between. Written as DNA, the CDR3 is TGTGCCAGCAGCGTCACAGGGAACTCCTACGAGCAGTACTTC. Amino acids: CASSVTGNSYEQYF.

The rearrangement joins TRBV7-9 to TRBJ2-7; TRBD1 aligns across 8 bases. The CDR3 sequence is 14 residues long. V gave up 5 bases and J gave up 6 bases; unmatched junction bases: 9. CDR1 and CDR2 from the germline V gene are SEHNR and FQNEAQ (reference sequence). In DNA, the CDR3 is TGTGCCAGCAGCGAAACGGACAGGGCTGGCGAGCAGTACTTC. This translates into CASSETDRAGEQYF.

This clone came up a few times. The chain employs TRBV24-1 and TRBJ2-1; 8 nucleotides match TRBD2. This CDR3 has 15 amino acids. From germline, CDR1 is KGHDR and CDR2 SFDVKD. V lost 4 bases to trimming and J lost 10 bases; unmatched junction nucleotides: 11. The CDR3 sequence: CATSDPGGAGVEQFF. In nucleotides, the CDR3 is TGTGCCACCAGTGACCCGGGGGGAGCGGGAGTAGAGCAGTTCTTC.

Only one count was recorded for this clone. This chain connects TRBV6-6 to TRBJ1-1; D not resolved. Germline CDR1 and CDR2: MNHNY and SVGAGI (reference sequence). The CDR3 runs to 12 residues. The V and J ends lost 2 bases and 4 bases respectively, with 5 bases between them. CDR3 in DNA: TGTGCCAGCAGTTACCGCATCACTGAAGCTTTCTTT. Amino acid sequence: CASSYRITEAFF.

This clone turned up a few times. Here the CDR3 reads CASSWRRLAGDETQYF. CDR3 DNA: TGTGCCAGCAGCTGGAGAAGACTAGCGGGAGATGAGACCCAGTACTTC. This chain links TRBV7-9 with TRBJ2-5; 12 bases fit TRBD2. The CDR3 length is 16 residues. Germline assignment: CDR1 SEHNR and CDR2 FQNEAQ (reference sequence). V was clipped by 4 bases and J by 5 bases; unmatched bases: 8.

This chain joins TRBV23-1 and TRBJ2-7; 8 bases are shared with TRBD1. TRBV23-1 is classed as an ORF, of uncertain function. The junction had 13 bases not matched to a gene; V was cut back by 8 bases and J by 4 bases. The CDR3 contains 15 residues. DNA of the CDR3: TGCGCCAGCGATCTAAACTCAGGGGGCGGGTACGAGCAGTACTTC. Translation: CASDLNSGGGYEQYF.

The chain uses TRBV12-3 or TRBV12-4 and TRBJ2-5; D is ambiguous. There are 12 residues in the CDR3. The V end lost 2 bases, the J end lost 5 bases, and 6 bases lay between the germline ends. The CDR3 sequence is CASSLRLETQYF. CDR3 nucleotides: TGTGCCAGCAGTTTACGTCTGGAGACCCAGTACTTC.

The CDR3 protein is CASSPPGQVQETQYF. For the CDR3, the DNA is TGTGCCAGCAGCCCACCGGGACAGGTGCAGGAGACCCAGTACTTC. The chain uses TRBV5-4 and TRBJ2-5; TRBD1 aligns across 8 bases. V dropped 4 bases and J dropped 5; count of bases not matched to a gene: 10. This CDR3 has 15 amino acids. The germline CDR1 and CDR2 sequences are SGHNT and YYREEE (reference sequence).

The V call is TRBV18, the J call TRBJ2-3, with D possibly being TRBD1 (7 bases). The CDR3 is 16 amino acids. Trimming took off 3 bases at V and 6 bases at J, with 19 bases between the two ends. CDR1 is KGHSH and CDR2 is LQKENI in the germline V gene. The DNA for the CDR3 is TGTGCCAGCTCACCGGCGGGACAGTCAGGCAAGGATACGCAGTATTTT. It encodes CASSPAGQSGKDTQYF.

This clone showed up just a few times. The CDR3 DNA sequence: TGTGCCAGCAGCCCCATCAGGCTAGTCGTGGAGACCCAGTACTTC. This translates into CASSPIRLVVETQYF. J is TRBJ2-5 and V is TRBV5-8; D unclear. The V gene lost 4 bases and the J gene lost 5 bases, with 18 bases spanning the gap. The germline CDR1 and CDR2 sequences are SGHTS and YDEGEE. The CDR3 length is 15 residues.

This chain uses TRBV7-2 with TRBJ2-3; 11 nucleotides match TRBD2. With 3 bases clipped from V and 1 base from J, the junction kept 6 bases outside the gene matches. Germline V gene sequence: CDR1 SGHTA, CDR2 FQGNSA. The CDR3 runs to 17 residues. The CDR3 loop reads CASSFSLAGAGTDTQYF. The CDR3 DNA reads as TGTGCCAGCAGCTTCTCACTAGCGGGAGCGGGCACAGATACGCAGTATTTT.

The genes are TRBV27 and TRBJ1-2; no clear D gene. V dropped 5 bases and J dropped 1 base, with 8 bases sitting between them. The CDR3 totals 13 residues. Per the germline V gene, CDR1 is MNHEY and CDR2 is SMNVEV (reference sequence). The CDR3 nucleotides read TGTGCCAGCAGTCGTGCAGATAACTATGGCTACACCTTC. Its translation is CASSRADNYGYTF.

The chain links TRBV11-2 to TRBJ2-4; possibly TRBD2 for D (10 bases). The CDR3 sequence is 19 residues long. From germline, CDR1 is SGHAT and CDR2 FQNNGV. Trimming took off 6 bases at V and 5 bases at J, with 29 bases between the two ends. DNA of the CDR3: TGTGCCAGCAGTCGGGACAGGGAGCGGGAGGGCTGGTCGGAAAACATTCAGTACTTC. This translates into CASSRDREREGWSENIQYF. Combining the CDR3 with reference TRBV11-2 and TRBJ2-4 gives the whole variable domain EAGVAQSPRYKIIEKRQSVAFWCNPISGHATLYWYQQILGQGPKLLIQFQNNGVVDDSQLPKDRFSAERLKGVDSTLKIQPAKLEDSAVYLCASSRDREREGWSENIQYFGAGTRLSVL.

The chain combines TRBV4-2 with TRBJ1-5; D remains unclear. Germline V gene lookup returns CDR1 LGHNA and CDR2 YNFKEQ. V was cut by 6 bases and J by 3 bases, with 18 bases left in between. This CDR3 spans 16 amino acids. In DNA form, the CDR3 reads TGTGCCAGCAGTCCTCGGGGAACAGCCTACAATCAGCCCCAGCATTTT. Amino acid sequence: CASSPRGTAYNQPQHF.

This clone turned up a few times. The CDR3 protein is CASSQDRSHGELFF. The CDR3 nucleotides read TGCGCCAGCAGCCAAGATCGGTCCCACGGGGAGCTGTTTTTT. The chain uses TRBV4-1 and TRBJ2-2; no definite D call. The CDR3 has 14 residues. Germline CDR1 is MGHRA and CDR2 is YSYEKL. With 0 bases removed from V and 7 bases from J, the gap between germline ends came to 9 bases.

The chain couples TRBV18 to TRBJ2-3; 7 bases agree with TRBD2. Germline CDR1 reads KGHSH; CDR2 reads LQKENI. This CDR3 has 16 amino acids. Germline trimming cut 6 bases from V and 1 base from J; bases unmatched to any gene: 10. The CDR3 DNA is TGTGCCAGCTCCTCCCGGGTAGCGGGCGGCACAGATACGCAGTATTTT. Its protein is CASSSRVAGGTDTQYF.

This sequence joins TRBV11-2 and TRBJ2-7; D is perhaps TRBD1 (6 bases). CDR3 length: 11 residues. Trimming stripped 4 bases from V and 9 bases from J, with 10 bases between. Germline V lookup: CDR1 SGHAT, CDR2 FQNNGV. The CDR3 coding sequence is TGTGCCAGCAGCTACGAACAGGGGCAGTACTTC. Its protein product is CASSYEQGQYF.

This chain connects TRBV3-1 (or the pseudogene TRBV3-2) to TRBJ2-7, with D possibly TRBD1 on 5 matching bases. CDR1 and CDR2 from the germline V gene are LGHDT and YNNKEL (reference sequence). The CDR3 has 14 amino acids. Trimming shortened V by 1 base and J by 2 bases, and 9 bases separated the two germline ends. CDR3 coding DNA: TGTGCCAGCAGCCAAGCGCCAGGGCCCTACGAGCAGTACTTC. Translated: CASSQAPGPYEQYF.

The CDR3 loop is CASSHRTLRSGELFF. The CDR3 region has the DNA TGCGCCAGCAGCCACCGCACGCTGAGATCCGGGGAGCTGTTTTTT. The chain combines TRBV4-3 with TRBJ2-2, with D hard to call. Trimming shortened V by 3 bases and J by 6 bases, and 14 bases separated the two germline ends. Germline assignment: CDR1 LGHNA and CDR2 YSLEER. The CDR3 runs to 15 residues.

V and J are TRBV6-5 and TRBJ2-1; D gene ambiguous. V was clipped by 6 bases and J by 12 bases, with 18 bases between them. This CDR3 has 13 residues. Germline CDR1 reads MNHEY; CDR2 reads SVGAGI. This CDR3 is CASSPLGTVWQFF. The CDR3 nucleotides read TGTGCCAGCAGCCCACTTGGTACCGTGTGGCAGTTCTTC.

The genes are TRBV19 and TRBJ2-3; a weak D match, TRBD1 (6 bases). Per germline, CDR1 LNHDA and CDR2 SQIVND (reference sequence). CDR3 length: 13 amino acids. The germline V and J ends were trimmed by 6 bases and 2 bases, with 9 bases remaining between them. The CDR3 DNA reads TGTGCCAGTAGGGACAGTCCCACAGATACGCAGTATTTT. Its translation: CASRDSPTDTQYF.

The chain is built from TRBV2 and TRBJ1-5; 8 bases agree with TRBD1. CDR3 size: 14 residues. The V gene's germline CDR1 is SNHLY and CDR2 FYNNEI. Unmatched junction bases numbered 7, after V lost 7 bases and J lost 5 bases. CDR3 in DNA: TGTGCCAGCACTGACATACAGGGGGATCAGCCCCAGCATTTT. Protein: CASTDIQGDQPQHF.

V usage is TRBV11-2 and J usage is TRBJ2-1; 8 bases match TRBD2. CDR1 is SGHAT and CDR2 is FQNNGV in the germline V gene. V trimming: 7 bases; J trimming: 5 bases; junction bases outside the gene matches: 10. The length of the CDR3 is 15 residues. This CDR3 is CASIKAREGNNEQFF. The CDR3 DNA reads as TGTGCCAGCATCAAAGCTCGGGAGGGGAACAATGAGCAGTTCTTC.